Presented here are 25 T cell receptor beta chains from one specimen sequenced in a study of T cell responses to AZD1222 COVID-19 vaccine. Sequencing was performed with immunoSEQ multiplex PCR; in TCRdb, only in-frame clones are kept and a portion is missing. Of over 120,000 clones in the sample, 85% to 95% are singletons; the top ten hold over 7.5%. The sequenced sample was peripheral blood, obtained on day 0 of AZD1222 vaccination. These receptors were collected from an adult in good health.

The rearrangement links TRBV4-1 to TRBJ1-2; D is possibly TRBD1 (6 bases). V was pared by 4 bases and J by 9 bases, with 21 bases between. CDR1 is MGHRA, CDR2 YSYEKL, per germline. The CDR3 covers 15 residues. CDR3 in amino acids: CASSLKMGGAESYTF. CDR3 nucleotide sequence: TGCGCCAGCAGCCTCAAGATGGGGGGCGCAGAAAGCTACACCTTC.

The V and J genes are TRBV29-1 and TRBJ1-1; TRBD1 matches at 11 bases. The CDR3 consists of 15 residues. Per the germline V gene, CDR1 is SQVTM and CDR2 is ANQGSEA. Trimming at V came to 3 bases and at J to 8 bases, leaving 11 bases not matched to a gene. CDR3 in DNA: TGCAGCGTTGACGGACTAAGGACAGGGGGCGCAGAAGCTTTCTTT. Amino acid sequence: CSVDGLRTGGAEAFF.

The rearrangement links TRBV24-1 to TRBJ2-1; TRBD2 matches at 8 bases. Germline CDR1 and CDR2: KGHDR and SFDVKD. This CDR3 region has 15 residues. V lost 4 bases, J lost 8 bases, and 9 bases stayed unmatched. DNA for the CDR3: TGTGCCACCAGTGACCCCGGGGGGGCCAACCATGAGCAGTTCTTC. The encoded protein is CATSDPGGANHEQFF.

V gene TRBV12-5 combines with J gene TRBJ2-7, with 8 bases fitting TRBD1. Germline V lookup: CDR1 LGHNT, CDR2 FRNRAP. CDR3 length: 16 amino acids. The CDR3, as DNA: TGTGCTAGTGGTTTGGTACAGTGGACAGGGCCCTTCCGAAGTAAGGTC. Translated, it gives CASGLVQWTGPFRSKV.

This chain joins TRBV7-6 and TRBJ2-7, with D perhaps assigned TRBD1 or TRBD2 (7 bases each). With 5 bases removed from V and 5 bases from J, the gap between germline ends came to 16 bases. Per germline, CDR1 SGHVS and CDR2 FNYEAQ. This CDR3 contains 14 residues. The CDR3 DNA reads as TGTGCCAGCAGCCGTCAGGGGGGGACCCACGAGCAGTACTTC. This gives the protein CASSRQGGTHEQYF.

The chain employs TRBV24-1 and TRBJ1-1; the D gene is possibly TRBD1 (6 bases). Germline V gene lookup returns CDR1 KGHDR and CDR2 SFDVKD. Trimming took off 9 bases at V and 1 base at J, with 17 bases between the two ends. CDR3 length equals 15 residues. CDR3: CATRGTGGWNTEAFF. The DNA of the CDR3 is TGTGCCACCCGAGGTACCGGGGGCTGGAACACTGAAGCTTTCTTT.

The rearrangement uses TRBV11-2 and TRBJ1-2, with a tentative D call TRBD1 (5 bases). V was trimmed by 4 bases and J by 2 bases, leaving 8 bases between them. The CDR3 loop spans 13 amino acids. In germline, CDR1 is SGHAT, CDR2 FQNNGV. For the CDR3, the DNA is TGTGCCAGCAGCTCCGACAGAAACTATGGCTACACCTTC. It yields the protein CASSSDRNYGYTF. The full variable domain, in which reference TRBV11-2 and TRBJ1-2 provide the parts outside the CDR3, is EAGVAQSPRYKIIEKRQSVAFWCNPISGHATLYWYQQILGQGPKLLIQFQNNGVVDDSQLPKDRFSAERLKGVDSTLKIQPAKLEDSAVYLCASSSDRNYGYTFGSGTRLTVV.

The chain recombines TRBV27 with TRBJ2-7, with a possible D match to TRBD2 (6 bases). The germline gives CDR1 MNHEY, CDR2 SMNVEV (reference sequence). Trimming shortened V by 2 bases and J by 6 bases, and 14 bases separated the two germline ends. The CDR3 length is 14 residues. This chain's CDR3 is CASSLKWRVGEQYF. The CDR3 DNA is TGTGCCAGCAGTTTAAAGTGGAGGGTCGGCGAGCAGTACTTC.

The genes are TRBV9 and TRBJ2-1; D may be TRBD2 (6 bases). Germline CDR1 reads SGDLS; CDR2 reads YYNGEE. With 0 bases removed from V and 1 base from J, the gap between germline ends came to 20 bases. The CDR3 contains 19 residues. The CDR3 is CASSVEGTGLAGSYNEQFF. DNA of the CDR3: TGTGCCAGCAGCGTAGAGGGGACTGGGCTGGCGGGATCCTACAATGAGCAGTTCTTC. Complete variable domain (other parts from reference TRBV9 and TRBJ2-1): DSGVTQTPKHLITATGQRVTLRCSPRSGDLSVYWYQQSLDQGLQFLIQYYNGEERAKGNILERFSAQQFPDLHSELNLSSLELGDSALYFCASSVEGTGLAGSYNEQFFGPGTRLTVL.

This chain uses TRBV7-2 with TRBJ1-1, with D possibly being TRBD1 (6 bases). V was clipped by 4 bases and J by 4 bases, with 13 bases between them. This CDR3 is 14 amino acids long. From germline, CDR1 is SGHTA and CDR2 FQGNSA. As DNA, the CDR3 is TGTGCCAGCAGCTCCTACACAGGGAGCACTGAAGCTTTCTTT. Translated, it gives CASSSYTGSTEAFF.

This clone was recorded once. V is TRBV7-9 and J is TRBJ1-4; 7 positions agree with TRBD1. CDR1 and CDR2 (germline): SEHNR, FQNEAQ (reference sequence). The CDR3 runs 15 residues. V lost 1 base and J lost 5; bases outside the gene matches: 4. The CDR3 spells CASSLVDRVNEKLFF. CDR3 nucleotides: TGTGCCAGCAGCTTAGTAGACAGGGTCAATGAAAAACTGTTTTTT.

This sequence joins TRBV11-1 and TRBJ2-5; D tentatively fits TRBD1 or TRBD2 (6 bases each). V lost 5 bases, J lost 4 bases, and 14 bases lay in between. Germline values: CDR1 SGHAT, CDR2 FQDESV (reference sequence). The CDR3 runs to 14 residues. CDR3 in DNA: TGTGCCAGCAGCCCTTCGGGGGCCGGAGAGACCCAGTACTTC. It codes for CASSPSGAGETQYF. Filled out from reference TRBV11-1 and TRBJ2-5, the complete variable domain reads EAEVAQSPRYKITEKSQAVAFWCDPISGHATLYWYRQILGQGPELLVQFQDESVVDDSQLPKDRFSAERLKGVDSTLKIQPAELGDSAMYLCASSPSGAGETQYFGPGTRLLVL.

This chain's CDR3 is CAWSGVTDGYTF. The DNA of the CDR3 is TGTGCCTGGAGTGGAGTAACGGATGGCTACACCTTC. The rearrangement joins TRBV30 to TRBJ1-2, with D uncertain. The CDR3 totals 12 residues. Trimming took 1 base from V and 6 from J, leaving 9 bases between them. The germline V gene has CDR1 GTSNPN and CDR2 SVGIG (reference sequence).

V and J are TRBV2 and TRBJ2-1, with 8 bases lining up with TRBD1. V lost 0 bases and J lost 6; bases outside the gene matches: 1. Germline values: CDR1 SNHLY, CDR2 FYNNEI. This CDR3 is built from 14 residues. This chain's CDR3 is CASSEAQGVNEQFF. The CDR3 DNA sequence: TGTGCCAGCAGTGAAGCACAGGGGGTCAATGAGCAGTTCTTC.

V usage is TRBV7-2 and J usage is TRBJ2-3, with TRBD2 identical over 11 bases. CDR1 is SGHTA, CDR2 FQGNSA, per germline. Trimming cost V 3 bases and J 2 bases; bases outside gene matches: 7. This CDR3 comprises 17 residues. As DNA, the CDR3 is TGTGCCAGCAGCTTTAGCGGGGGGGATGCTTACACAGATACGCAGTATTTT. This gives the protein CASSFSGGDAYTDTQYF. Complete variable domain (other parts from reference TRBV7-2 and TRBJ2-3): GAGVSQSPSNKVTEKGKDVELRCDPISGHTALYWYRQSLGQGLEFLIYFQGNSAPDKSGLPSDRFSAERTGGSVSTLTIQRTQQEDSAVYLCASSFSGGDAYTDTQYFGPGTRLTVL.

Here the CDR3 reads CASSLDWGKETQYF. Here the CDR3 DNA reads TGTGCCAGCAGCTTGGACTGGGGGAAAGAGACCCAGTACTTC. The genes are TRBV5-4 and TRBJ2-5; D might be TRBD1 or TRBD2, each matching 5 bases. This CDR3 is 14 amino acids long. Germline CDR1 and CDR2: SGHNT and YYREEE (reference sequence). Deletions cut 0 bases from V and 3 bases from J, with 9 bases between.

The J gene is TRBJ2-7, the V gene TRBV5-4, with a possible D match to TRBD2 (5 bases). Trimming removed 4 bases from V and 1 base from J, with 15 bases in between. Germline V gene sequence: CDR1 SGHNT, CDR2 YYREEE (reference sequence). There are 15 residues in the CDR3. CDR3 loop: CASSDMRAVSYEQYF. The CDR3 nucleotides are TGTGCCAGCAGCGACATGCGAGCGGTATCCTACGAGCAGTACTTC.

The J gene is TRBJ1-1, the V gene TRBV3-1 (or the pseudogene TRBV3-2), with 11 positions matching TRBD1. CDR3 size: 18 residues. Trimming took 6 bases from V and 3 from J; bases not matched to a gene: 15. Germline loops: CDR1 LGHDT, CDR2 YNNKEL (reference sequence). The CDR3 sequence is CASRPGSLDRGQDTEAFF. The CDR3 DNA is TGTGCCAGCAGGCCGGGGTCATTGGACAGGGGGCAAGACACTGAAGCTTTCTTT.

This chain connects TRBV9 to TRBJ1-2; D unclear. Trimming removed 3 bases from V and 2 bases from J, with 11 bases in between. The CDR3 length is 14 residues. Looked up from germline, CDR1 is SGDLS and CDR2 is YYNGEE. In nucleotides, the CDR3 is TGTGCCAGCAGCGCCTACACTGCCAACTATGGCTACACCTTC. It is translated as CASSAYTANYGYTF.

V usage is TRBV7-2 and J usage is TRBJ1-3; tentatively, D is TRBD1 (6 bases). Germline loops: CDR1 SGHTA, CDR2 FQGNSA. The CDR3 has 16 amino acids. The V gene lost 5 bases and the J gene lost 1 base, with 15 bases spanning the gap. The CDR3 DNA follows: TGTGCCAGCAGCCGGCTCGGGGGGCGGTCTGGAAACACCATATATTTT. Translation gives CASSRLGGRSGNTIYF.

The chain recombines TRBV4-1 with TRBJ1-6; D ambiguous. Trimming removed 5 bases from V and 7 bases from J, with 12 bases in between. Germline CDR1 and CDR2: MGHRA and YSYEKL. The CDR3 totals 14 residues. CDR3 sequence: CASSGGLRNSPLHF. CDR3 coding DNA: TGCGCCAGCAGCGGCGGGCTGAGAAATTCACCCCTCCACTTT.

The V gene is TRBV7-8, the J gene TRBJ2-4, with a tentative D call TRBD2 (6 bases). CDR1 is SGHVS, CDR2 FQNEAQ, per germline. V was clipped by 1 base and J by 0 bases, with 16 bases between them. The CDR3 extends over 18 amino acids. CDR3 in DNA: TGTGCCAGCAGCTTAGTGGCGGGGTCTGCTTTAGCCAAAAACATTCAGTACTTC. Its protein product is CASSLVAGSALAKNIQYF.

CDR3 loop: CASSTLAGYTF. The DNA for the CDR3 is TGTGCCAGTAGTACCCTGGCGGGCTACACCTTC. V gene TRBV19 combines with J gene TRBJ1-2; D not certain. CDR1 is LNHDA and CDR2 is SQIVND in the germline V gene (reference sequence). CDR3 length equals 11 residues. Trimming stripped 4 bases from V and 8 bases from J, with 8 bases between.

The CDR3 region has the DNA TGTGCCAGCAGCGTCTTCCCCGTGGGACAGCAGTTCTTC. This sequence encodes CASSVFPVGQQFF. The chain employs TRBV9 and TRBJ2-1; D may match TRBD1 or TRBD2 (5 bases each). Trimming took 2 bases from V and 11 from J, leaving 14 bases between them. Germline V gives CDR1 SGDLS, CDR2 YYNGEE. The CDR3 is 13 amino acids.

This clone was seen only once. This chain connects TRBV11-2 to TRBJ2-1, with 8 bases that match TRBD1. CDR1 and CDR2 (germline): SGHAT, FQNNGV. Losses at the gene ends were 7 bases for V and 5 bases for J; bases not matched to a gene: 7. This CDR3 spans 14 amino acids. The CDR3 DNA reads as TGTGCCAGCACCTCGTGGACAGGGAACAATGAGCAGTTCTTC. It specifies CASTSWTGNNEQFF.